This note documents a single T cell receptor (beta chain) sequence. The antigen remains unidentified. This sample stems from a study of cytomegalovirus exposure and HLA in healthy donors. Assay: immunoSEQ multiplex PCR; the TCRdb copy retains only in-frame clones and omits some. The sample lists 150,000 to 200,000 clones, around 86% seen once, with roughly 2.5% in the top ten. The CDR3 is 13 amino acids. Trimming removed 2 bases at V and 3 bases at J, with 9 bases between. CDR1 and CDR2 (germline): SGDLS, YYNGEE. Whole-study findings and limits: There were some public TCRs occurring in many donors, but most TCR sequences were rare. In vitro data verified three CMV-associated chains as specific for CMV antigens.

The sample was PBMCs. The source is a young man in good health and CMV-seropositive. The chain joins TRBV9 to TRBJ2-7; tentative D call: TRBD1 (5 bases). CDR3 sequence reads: CASSVDSFYEQYF. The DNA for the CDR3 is TGTGCCAGCAGCGTCGACAGTTTCTACGAGCAGTACTTC.